The rows below give T cell receptor beta chains drawn from one sample of a study of CD8+CD57+ T cells in acquired aplastic anemia. Via MiXCR, TCRdb re-called the reads, giving one row per CDR3 protein. The sample lists just over 400,000 distinct CDR3 sequences, 60% to 80% occurring once. The sequenced sample consisted of sorted CD4+, CD8+, or CD8+CD57+ T cells (not recorded which) from PBMCs. These receptors were obtained from a human donor in good health, serving as a control. Each CDR3 is given with its conserved first and last residue. A D gene is named only where the DNA matches it firmly. Size tells how often a clone was seen (once, few, many) or the class of an expanded clone, and some rows leave it out.

CDR3 | DNA | size | V | D | J
CASSSGIEGNTIYF | TGTGCCAGCAGCTCGGGGATCGAAGGAAACACCATATATTTT | - | TRBV5-1 | - | TRBJ1-3
CSARVNRGDTYEQYF | TGCAGTGCCCGCGTCAACAGGGGCGATACCTACGAGCAGTACTTC | - | TRBV20-1 | TRBD1 | TRBJ2-7
CAGSVGTANTEAFF | TGTGCCGGCAGTGTGGGGACAGCGAACACTGAAGCTTTCTTT | - | TRBV6-2/TRBV6-3 | TRBD1 | TRBJ1-1
CATSRDRGDWGYTF | TGTGCCACCAGCAGAGATAGGGGCGATTGGGGCTACACCTTC | - | TRBV9 | - | TRBJ1-2
CASSLFGARSNQPQHF | TGCGCCAGCAGCTTGTTTGGTGCTCGGAGCAATCAGCCCCAGCATTTT | - | TRBV5-1 | - | TRBJ1-5
CASRGRTGRREGFF | TGTGCCAGCAGGGGGAGGACGGGACGGAGGGAAGGTTTCTTT | - | TRBV7-9 | - | TRBJ1-1
CATSRVGSYEQYF | TGTGCCACCAGCAGAGTAGGGTCCTACGAGCAGTACTTC | few | TRBV15 | - | TRBJ2-7
CASSVTGQETQYSF | TGTGCCAGCAGCGTAACAGGGCAAGAGACCCAGTACTCCTTC | - | TRBV9 | - | TRBJ1-2
CSASEGGETQYF | TGCAGTGCGTCCGAAGGAGGAGAGACCCAGTACTTC | many | TRBV20-1 | - | TRBJ2-5
CASSLDSALAAEQYF | TGTGCCAGCAGCTTGGATTCTGCGCTGGCGGCCGAGCAGTACTTC | - | TRBV7-3 | - | TRBJ2-7
CSVERDNTDTQYF | TGCAGCGTTGAAAGGGACAACACAGATACGCAGTATTTC | - | TRBV29-1 | - | TRBJ2-3
CATSTGELSGANVLTF | TGTGCCACCAGTACAGGTGAGTTGTCTGGGGCCAACGTCCTGACTTTC | - | TRBV15 | - | TRBJ2-6
CASSDPRRNGYTF | TGTGCCAGCAGTGACCCCCGGAGGAATGGCTACACCTTC | many | TRBV25-1 | - | TRBJ1-2
CASSPTVGGYTFGF | - | - | TRBV7-2 | - | TRBJ2-1